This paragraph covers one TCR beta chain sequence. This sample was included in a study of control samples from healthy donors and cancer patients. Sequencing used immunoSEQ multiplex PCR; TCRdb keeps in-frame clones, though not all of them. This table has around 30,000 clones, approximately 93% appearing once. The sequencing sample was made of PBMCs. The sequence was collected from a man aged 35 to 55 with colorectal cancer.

CDR3 sequence: CASSYSRRGLGEKLFF. The DNA for the CDR3 is TGTGCCAGCAGTTACTCCCGCCGAGGGCTAGGCGAAAAACTGTTTTTT. The rearrangement links TRBV6-5 to TRBJ1-4; D call uncertain. The CDR3 is 16 amino acids. V gave up 0 bases and J gave up 8 bases, with 16 bases separating them. Germline V gene lookup returns CDR1 MNHEY and CDR2 SVGAGI.